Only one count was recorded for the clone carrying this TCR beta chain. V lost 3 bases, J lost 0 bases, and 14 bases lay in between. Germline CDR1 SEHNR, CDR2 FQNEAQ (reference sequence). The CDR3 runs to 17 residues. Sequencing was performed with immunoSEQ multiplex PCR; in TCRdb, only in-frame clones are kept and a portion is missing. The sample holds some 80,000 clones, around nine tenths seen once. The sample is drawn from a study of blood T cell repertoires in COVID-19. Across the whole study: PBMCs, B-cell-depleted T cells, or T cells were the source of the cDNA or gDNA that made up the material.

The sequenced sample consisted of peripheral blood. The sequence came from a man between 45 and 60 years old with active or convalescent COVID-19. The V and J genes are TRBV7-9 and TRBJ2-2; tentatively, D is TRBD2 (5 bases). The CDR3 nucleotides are TGTGCCAGCAGCTTGGCCGGTGGGAGAACGAACACCGGGGAGCTGTTTTTT. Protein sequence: CASSLAGGRTNTGELFF. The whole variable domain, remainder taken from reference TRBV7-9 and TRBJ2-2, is DTGVSQNPRHKITKRGQNVTFRCDPISEHNRLYWYRQTLGQGPEFLTYFQNEAQLEKSRLLSDRFSAERPKGSFSTLEIQRTEQGDSAMYLCASSLAGGRTNTGELFFGEGSRLTVL.